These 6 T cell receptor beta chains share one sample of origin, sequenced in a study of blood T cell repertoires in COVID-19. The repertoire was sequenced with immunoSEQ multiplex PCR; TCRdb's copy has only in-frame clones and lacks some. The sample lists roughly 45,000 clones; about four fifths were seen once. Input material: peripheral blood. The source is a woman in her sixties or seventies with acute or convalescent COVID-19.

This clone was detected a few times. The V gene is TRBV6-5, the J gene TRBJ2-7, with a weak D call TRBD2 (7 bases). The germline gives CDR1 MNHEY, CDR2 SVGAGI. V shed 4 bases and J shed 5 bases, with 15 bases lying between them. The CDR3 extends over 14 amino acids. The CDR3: CASSLRGGRNEQYF. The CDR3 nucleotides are TGTGCCAGCAGTTTGAGGGGGGGCCGGAACGAGCAGTACTTC.

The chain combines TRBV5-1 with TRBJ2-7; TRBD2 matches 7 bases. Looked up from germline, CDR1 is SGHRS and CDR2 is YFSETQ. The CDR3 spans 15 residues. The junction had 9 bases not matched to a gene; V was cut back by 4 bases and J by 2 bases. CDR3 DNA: TGCGCCAGCAGCGACTTAGCGGGTTCTCCCTACGAGCAGTACTTC. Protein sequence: CASSDLAGSPYEQYF.

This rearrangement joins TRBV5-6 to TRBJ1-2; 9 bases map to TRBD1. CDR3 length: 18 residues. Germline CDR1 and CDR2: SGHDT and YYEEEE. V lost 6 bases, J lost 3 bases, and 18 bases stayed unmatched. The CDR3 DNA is TGTGCCAGCAATACTCCGGGACAGGGCCTCCTAGGGTACTATGGCTACACCTTC. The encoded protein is CASNTPGQGLLGYYGYTF.

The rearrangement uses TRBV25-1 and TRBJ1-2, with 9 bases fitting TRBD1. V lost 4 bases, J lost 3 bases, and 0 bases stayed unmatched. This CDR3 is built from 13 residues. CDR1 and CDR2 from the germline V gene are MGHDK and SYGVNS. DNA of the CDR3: TGTGCCAGCAGTGGGACAGGGGACTATGGCTACACCTTC. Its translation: CASSGTGDYGYTF.

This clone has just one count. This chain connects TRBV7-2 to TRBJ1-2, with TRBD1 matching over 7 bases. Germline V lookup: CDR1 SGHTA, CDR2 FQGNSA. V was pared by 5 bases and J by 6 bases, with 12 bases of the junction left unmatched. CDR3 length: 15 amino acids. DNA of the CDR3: TGTGCCAGCAGCCCGAACAGGGGCGTCATCGATGGCTACACCTTC. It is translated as CASSPNRGVIDGYTF.

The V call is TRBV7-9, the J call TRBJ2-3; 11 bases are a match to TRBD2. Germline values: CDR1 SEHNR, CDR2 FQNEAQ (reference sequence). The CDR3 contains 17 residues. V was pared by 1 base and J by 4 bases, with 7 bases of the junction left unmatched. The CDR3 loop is CASSLESTSGVPDTQYF. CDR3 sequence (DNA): TGTGCCAGCAGCTTAGAATCGACTAGCGGGGTCCCAGATACGCAGTATTTT.